A few counts support the clone carrying this T cell receptor (beta chain). What it binds is not known. At the DNA level, this CDR3 is encoded by other sequences in the same sample as well. This sample stems from a study of tissue T cells after allogeneic stem cell transplantation. Regarding the study as a whole: Across patients, clones rarely overlapped, yet motif clusters were shared tissue-specifically. The study did not identify alloreactive or antigen-specific tissue TCRs, and some clones might be persisting host cells.

The CDR3 spans 16 residues. Germline V gene data show CDR1 as SGHNT and CDR2 as YYREEE (reference sequence). J lost 0 bases, V lost 0 bases, and 3 bases had no gene match. Enrolled prospectively were adult allogeneic hematopoietic cell transplant recipients whose graft-versus-host disease was steroid-refractory. CDR3 sequences, V/J genes, frequencies and template counts came from survey-depth TCRbeta sequencing. The repertoire was sequenced with immunoSEQ multiplex PCR; TCRdb's copy has only in-frame clones and lacks some. Of 3,000 to 4,000 clones listed, less than 85% are singletons. V gene TRBV5-4 combines with J gene TRBJ1-3; TRBD1 matches 7 bases. The sequence derives from a male patient aged 60 or older with steroid-refractory graft-versus-host disease after an allogeneic stem cell transplant. Some T cells may have come from the graft donor. This specimen consisted of left colon tissue, obtained at autopsy. In DNA, the CDR3 is TGTGCCAGCAGCTTGGGGGGGACAGTCTCTGGAAACACCATATATTTT. The encoded protein is CASSLGGTVSGNTIYF.